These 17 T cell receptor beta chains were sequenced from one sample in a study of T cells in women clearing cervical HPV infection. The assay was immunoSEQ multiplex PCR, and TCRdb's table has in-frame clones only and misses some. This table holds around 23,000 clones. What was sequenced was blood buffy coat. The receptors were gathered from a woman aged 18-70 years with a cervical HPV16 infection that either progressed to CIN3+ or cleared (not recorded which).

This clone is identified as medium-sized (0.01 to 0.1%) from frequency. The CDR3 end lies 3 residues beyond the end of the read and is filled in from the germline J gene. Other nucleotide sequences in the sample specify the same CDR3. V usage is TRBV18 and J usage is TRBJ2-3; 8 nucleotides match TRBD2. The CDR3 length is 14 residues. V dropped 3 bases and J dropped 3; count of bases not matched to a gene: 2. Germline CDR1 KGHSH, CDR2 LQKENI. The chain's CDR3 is CASSPLAGTDTQYF. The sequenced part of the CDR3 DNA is TGTGCCAGCTCACCGTTAGCGGGGACAGATACG.

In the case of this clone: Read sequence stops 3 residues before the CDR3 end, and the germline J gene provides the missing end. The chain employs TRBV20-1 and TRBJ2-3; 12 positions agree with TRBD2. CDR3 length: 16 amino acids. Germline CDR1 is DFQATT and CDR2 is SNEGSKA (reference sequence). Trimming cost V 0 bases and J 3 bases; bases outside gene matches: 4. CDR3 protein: CSARDRLAGGTDTQYF. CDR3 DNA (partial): TGCAGTGCTAGAGATCGTCTAGCGGGGGGGACAGATACG.

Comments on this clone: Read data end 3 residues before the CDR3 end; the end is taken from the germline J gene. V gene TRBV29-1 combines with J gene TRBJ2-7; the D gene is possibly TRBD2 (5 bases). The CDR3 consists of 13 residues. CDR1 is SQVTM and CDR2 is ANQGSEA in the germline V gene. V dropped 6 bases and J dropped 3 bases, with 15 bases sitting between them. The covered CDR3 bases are TGCAGCGTCCGGAAGTCGGGGTTCTACGAG. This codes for CSVRKSGFYE. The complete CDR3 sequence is CSVRKSGFYEQYF.

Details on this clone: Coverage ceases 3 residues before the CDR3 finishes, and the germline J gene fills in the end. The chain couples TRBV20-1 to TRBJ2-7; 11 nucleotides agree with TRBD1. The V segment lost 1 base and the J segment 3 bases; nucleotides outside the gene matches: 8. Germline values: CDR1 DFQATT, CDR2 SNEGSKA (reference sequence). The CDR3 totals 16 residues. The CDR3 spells CSARGTGGTLRYEQYF. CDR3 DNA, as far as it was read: TGCAGTGCTAGAGGGACAGGGGGCACTTTGCGCTACGAG.

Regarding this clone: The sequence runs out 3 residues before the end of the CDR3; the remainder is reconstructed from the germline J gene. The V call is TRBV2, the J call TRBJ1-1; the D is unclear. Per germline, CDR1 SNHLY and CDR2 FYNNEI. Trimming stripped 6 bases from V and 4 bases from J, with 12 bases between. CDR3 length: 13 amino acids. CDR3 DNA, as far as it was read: TGTGCCAGCAGGGTAAACCGGGGCACTGAA. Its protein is CASRVNRGTE. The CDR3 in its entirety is CASRVNRGTEAFF.

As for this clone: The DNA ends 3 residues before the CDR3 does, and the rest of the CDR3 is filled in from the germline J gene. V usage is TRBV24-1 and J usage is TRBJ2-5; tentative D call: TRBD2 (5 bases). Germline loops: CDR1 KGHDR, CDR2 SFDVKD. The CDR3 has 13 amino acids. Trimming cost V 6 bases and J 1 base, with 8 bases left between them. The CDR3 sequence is CATSSDSQETQYF. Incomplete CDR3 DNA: TGTGCCACCAGTTCGGACTCCCAAGAGACC.

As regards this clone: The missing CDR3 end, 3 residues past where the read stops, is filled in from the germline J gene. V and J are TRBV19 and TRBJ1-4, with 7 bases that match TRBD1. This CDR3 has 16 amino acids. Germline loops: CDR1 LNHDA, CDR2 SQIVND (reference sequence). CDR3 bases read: TGTGCCAGTAGTATACGAGATTGGACAGGAAATTCACCA. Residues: CASSIRDWTGNSP. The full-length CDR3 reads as CASSIRDWTGNSPLFF.

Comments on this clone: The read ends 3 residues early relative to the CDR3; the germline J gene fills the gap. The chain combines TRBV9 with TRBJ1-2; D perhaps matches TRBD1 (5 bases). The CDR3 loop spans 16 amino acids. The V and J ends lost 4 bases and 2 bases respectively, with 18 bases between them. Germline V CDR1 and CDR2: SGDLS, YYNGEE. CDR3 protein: CASSSAKDGGNYGYTF. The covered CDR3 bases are TGTGCCAGCAGCTCTGCCAAGGACGGGGGGAACTATGGC.

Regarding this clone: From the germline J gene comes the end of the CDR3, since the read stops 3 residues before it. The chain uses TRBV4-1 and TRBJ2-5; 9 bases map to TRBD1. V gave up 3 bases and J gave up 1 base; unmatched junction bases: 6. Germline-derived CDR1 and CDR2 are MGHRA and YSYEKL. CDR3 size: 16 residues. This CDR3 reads CASSQGQGLGQETQYF. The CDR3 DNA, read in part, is TGCGCCAGCAGCCAGGGACAGGGTCTAGGCCAAGAGACC.

CDR3 region: CASSPPWDSYDYTF. The part of the CDR3 DNA that was read is TGTGCCAGCTCACCACCGTGGGACAGCTACGAC. The chain combines TRBV18 with TRBJ1-2; 7 nucleotides agree with TRBD1. Read data end 3 residues before the CDR3 end; the end is taken from the germline J gene. This CDR3 has 14 amino acids. Germline V gene data show CDR1 as KGHSH and CDR2 as LQKENI.

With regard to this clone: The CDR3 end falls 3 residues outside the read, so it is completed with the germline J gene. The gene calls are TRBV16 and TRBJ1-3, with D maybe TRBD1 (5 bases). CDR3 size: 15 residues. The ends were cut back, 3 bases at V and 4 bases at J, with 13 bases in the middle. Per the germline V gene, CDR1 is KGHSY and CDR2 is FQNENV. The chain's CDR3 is CASSQSRAAGNTIYF. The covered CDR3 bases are TGTGCCAGCAGCCAGTCCAGGGCTGCCGGAAACACC.

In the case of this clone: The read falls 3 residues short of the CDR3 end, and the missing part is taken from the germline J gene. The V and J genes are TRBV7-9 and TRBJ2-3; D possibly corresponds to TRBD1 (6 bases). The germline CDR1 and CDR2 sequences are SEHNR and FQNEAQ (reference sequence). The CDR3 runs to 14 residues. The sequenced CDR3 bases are TGTGCCAGCAGCTTAGCGGGGGCCCAAGAGACG. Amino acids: CASSLAGAQET. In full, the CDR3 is CASSLAGAQETQYF.

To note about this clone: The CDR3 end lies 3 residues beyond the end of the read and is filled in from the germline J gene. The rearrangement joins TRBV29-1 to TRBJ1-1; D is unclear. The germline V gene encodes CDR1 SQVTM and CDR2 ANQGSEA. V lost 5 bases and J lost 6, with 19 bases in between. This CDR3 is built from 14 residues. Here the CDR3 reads CSVIMQTSLPEAFF. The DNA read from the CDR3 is TGCAGCGTTATCATGCAGACAAGCCTACCTGAA.

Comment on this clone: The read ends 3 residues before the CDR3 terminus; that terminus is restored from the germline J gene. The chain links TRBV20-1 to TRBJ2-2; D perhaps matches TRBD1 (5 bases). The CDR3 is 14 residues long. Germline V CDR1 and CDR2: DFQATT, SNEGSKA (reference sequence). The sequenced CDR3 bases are TGCAGTGCTAGAGATTACCAGGGAACTGAAAAG. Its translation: CSARDYQGTEK. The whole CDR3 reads CSARDYQGTEKLFF.

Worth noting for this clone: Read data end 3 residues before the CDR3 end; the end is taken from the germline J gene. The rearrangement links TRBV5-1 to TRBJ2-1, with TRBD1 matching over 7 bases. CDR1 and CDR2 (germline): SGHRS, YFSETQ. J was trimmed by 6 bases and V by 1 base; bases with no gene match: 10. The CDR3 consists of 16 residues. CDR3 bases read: TGCGCCAGCAGCTTGTCAGGGGGAGCCCGTTTCAATGAG. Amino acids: CASSLSGGARFNE. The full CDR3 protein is CASSLSGGARFNEQFF.

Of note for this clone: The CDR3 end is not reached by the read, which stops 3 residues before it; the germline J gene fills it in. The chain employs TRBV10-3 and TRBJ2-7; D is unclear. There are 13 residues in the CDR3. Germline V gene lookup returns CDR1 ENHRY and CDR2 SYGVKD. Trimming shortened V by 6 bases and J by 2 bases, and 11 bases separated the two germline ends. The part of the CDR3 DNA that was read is TGTGCCATCAGCAGGATCGGCACCTACGAG. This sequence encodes CAISRIGTYE. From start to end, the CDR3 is CAISRIGTYEQYF.

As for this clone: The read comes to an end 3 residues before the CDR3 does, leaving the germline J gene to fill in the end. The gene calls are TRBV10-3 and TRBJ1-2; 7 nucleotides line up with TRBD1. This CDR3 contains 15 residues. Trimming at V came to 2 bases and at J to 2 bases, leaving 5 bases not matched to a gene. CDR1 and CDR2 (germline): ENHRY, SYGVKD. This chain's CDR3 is CAISEGRDSNYGYTF. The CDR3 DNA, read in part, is TGTGCCATCAGTGAGGGACGGGACAGCAACTATGGC.